This T cell receptor (beta chain) was profiled in a study of cytomegalovirus exposure and HLA in healthy donors. Overall study findings and caveats: A prior analysis recorded that most TCR beta V segments were productive about 87% or about 30% of the time.

Samples came from healthy bone marrow donors. A multiplex PCR was run with 60 Vbeta primers and 13 Jbeta primers. TCRdb keeps only in-frame clones here, not all; method: immunoSEQ multiplex PCR. The sample table includes some 71,000 clones. Details on this clone: The target antigen is unknown.

Sequencing was performed on PBMCs. This receptor was taken from a woman in her 30s in good health and CMV-seronegative.

This CDR3 reads CASSWNSGIYEQYF. CDR3 bases: TGTGCCAGCAGCTGGAATAGCGGTATCTACGAGCAGTACTTC. The chain is built from TRBV27 and TRBJ2-7, with D possibly being TRBD2 (6 bases). CDR1 is MNHEY, CDR2 SMNVEV, per germline (reference sequence). The CDR3 covers 14 residues. The V end was cut by 6 bases, the J end by 3 bases, with 15 bases between.